One and the same sample provided the 29 T cell receptor beta chains below, sequenced in a study of blood T cells in healthy people across ages. It was with a sample-barcoded 5' primer and a J-beta primer mix that a second PCR of about 7 to 12 cycles was run. Each CDR3 protein is one row after TCRdb ran MiXCR on the 5' RACE reads. This table holds approximately 730,000 distinct CDR3 sequences, about 53% found once. The sequencing input was blood. These receptors were collected from a man aged 80 or over in good health.

The chain has TRBV7-9 and TRBJ2-4; TRBD2 matches 8 bases. The J call may be faulty, since TRBJ2-7 better matches the DNA end. Germline lookup yields CDR1 SEHNR and CDR2 FQNEAQ (reference sequence). This CDR3 region has 15 residues. CDR3 in amino acids: CASSNEREPSYEQYF. The CDR3 DNA reads TGTGCCAGCAGCAACGAGCGGGAGCCGTCTTACGAGCAGTACTTC.

This clonotype was detected a few times. The chain carries TRBV7-2 and TRBJ1-2; 9 positions match TRBD1. From germline, CDR1 is SGHTA and CDR2 FQGNSA. V lost 5 bases to trimming and J lost 8 bases; unmatched junction nucleotides: 6. The CDR3 is made up of 13 amino acids. CDR3 region: CASSIGQGYGYTF. CDR3 coding DNA: TGTGCCAGCAGCATCGGACAGGGGTACGGCTACACCTTC.

The CDR3 loop is CASSFTTSGRHREQFF. The CDR3 coding sequence is TGTGCCAGCAGTTTCACGACTAGCGGGAGGCATCGTGAGCAGTTCTTC. V usage is TRBV27 and J usage is TRBJ2-1, with 13 bases identical to TRBD2. From germline, CDR1 is MNHEY and CDR2 SMNVEV (reference sequence). V lost 3 bases, J lost 9 bases, and 8 bases stayed unmatched. The CDR3 runs 16 residues.

The rearrangement links TRBV20-1 to TRBJ1-2; D unresolved. CDR1 DFQATT and CDR2 SNEGSKA come from the germline V gene (reference sequence). The V end was cut by 6 bases, the J end by 1 base, with 9 bases between. The CDR3 has 12 amino acids. CDR3 residues: CSARFLNYGYTF. CDR3 DNA: TGCAGTGCCCGGTTTCTTAACTATGGCTACACCTTC.

V gene TRBV5-1 combines with J gene TRBJ2-5, with TRBD2 as a possible D gene (6 bases). The V and J ends lost 3 bases and 0 bases respectively, with 15 bases between them. This CDR3 has 16 residues. Germline-derived CDR1 and CDR2 are SGHRS and YFSETQ. The DNA for the CDR3 is TGCGCCAGCAGCTGGACCTCCCGGGGGTACCAAGAGACCCAGTACTTC. It encodes CASSWTSRGYQETQYF. Full variable domain (rest looked up from reference TRBV5-1 and TRBJ2-5): KAGVTQTPRYLIKTRGQQVTLSCSPISGHRSVSWYQQTPGQGLQFLFEYFSETQRNKGNFPGRFSGRQFSNSRSEMNVSTLELGDSALYLCASSWTSRGYQETQYFGPGTRLLVL.

This clonotype was seen only a few times. The chain is built from TRBV2 and TRBJ2-5; 7 nucleotides align to TRBD1. V was pared by 8 bases and J by 3 bases, with 6 bases of the junction left unmatched. Germline CDR1 reads SNHLY; CDR2 reads FYNNEI. CDR3 size: 13 residues. This CDR3 is CASWGQQEETQYF. CDR3 coding DNA: TGTGCCAGCTGGGGACAGCAAGAAGAGACCCAGTACTTC.

The rearrangement links TRBV30 to TRBJ2-1, with D uncertain. Germline CDR1 and CDR2: GTSNPN and SVGIG (reference sequence). The CDR3 has 13 residues. The V and J ends lost 1 base and 3 bases respectively, with 7 bases between them. This CDR3 is CAWSASSYNEQFF. CDR3 DNA: TGTGCCTGGAGTGCCTCTAGCTACAATGAGCAGTTCTTC.

This clonotype was seen only a few times. The gene calls are TRBV24-1 and TRBJ2-3, with a possible D match to TRBD2 (5 bases). The V gene lost 3 bases and the J gene lost 1 base, with 10 bases spanning the gap. This CDR3 has 15 amino acids. Germline V gene sequence: CDR1 KGHDR, CDR2 SFDVKD. The CDR3 protein is CATSDAGGGTDTQYF. The CDR3 nucleotides read TGTGCCACCAGTGATGCCGGAGGCGGCACAGATACGCAGTATTTT.

This clonotype has more than one count but fewer than ten. This chain joins TRBV6-2 or TRBV6-3 and TRBJ1-2, with D uncertain. The ends were cut back, 6 bases at V and 11 bases at J, with 16 bases in the middle. Germline V CDR1 and CDR2: MNHEY, SVGEGT. The CDR3 is made up of 12 amino acids. This chain's CDR3 is CASSWNSFQYTF. CDR3 coding DNA: TGTGCCAGCAGCTGGAACAGCTTTCAGTACACCTTC.

This chain links TRBV29-1 with TRBJ2-2; D is unresolved. The germline V and J ends were trimmed by 4 bases and 0 bases, with 6 bases remaining between them. This CDR3 is built from 13 residues. CDR1 is SQVTM, CDR2 ANQGSEA, per germline. The CDR3 reads CSVVAANTGELFF. The CDR3 DNA sequence: TGCAGCGTTGTGGCGGCGAACACCGGGGAGCTGTTTTTT.

This clonotype occurred once. CDR3 protein: CSARLRRAYEQYF. CDR3 nucleotide sequence: TGCAGTGCTAGGTTAAGGAGAGCCTACGAGCAGTACTTC. The V and J genes are TRBV20-1 and TRBJ2-7; D call uncertain. Germline CDR1 DFQATT, CDR2 SNEGSKA (reference sequence). The CDR3 covers 13 residues. Trimming cost V 3 bases and J 2 bases, with 11 bases left between them.

The chain combines TRBV20-1 with TRBJ2-7; a weak D match, TRBD2 (5 bases). This CDR3 is built from 13 residues. The ends were cut back, 6 bases at V and 0 bases at J, with 12 bases in the middle. Germline V gives CDR1 DFQATT, CDR2 SNEGSKA (reference sequence). The CDR3, as DNA: TGCAGTGCCCCCGGGGAAAGCTCCTACGAGCAGTACTTC. It codes for CSAPGESSYEQYF.

This clonotype was seen at least ten times. The chain employs TRBV10-1 and TRBJ2-1, with 8 nucleotides matching TRBD2. The CDR3 sequence is 13 residues long. CDR1 is WNHNN and CDR2 is SYGVQD in the germline V gene (reference sequence). Losses at the gene ends were 6 bases for V and 10 bases for J; bases not matched to a gene: 8. The CDR3 bases are TGCGCCAGCAGCAGACGCCCTAGCGGGGAGCAGTTCTTC. Protein sequence: CASSRRPSGEQFF.

The J gene is TRBJ2-1, the V gene TRBV7-9; a weak D match, TRBD2 (6 bases). Trimming left V 6 bases short and J 4 bases short, with 19 bases between. The CDR3 contains 16 residues. Looked up from germline, CDR1 is SEHNR and CDR2 is FQNEAQ (reference sequence). CDR3 amino acids: CASSLLRPGVYNEQFF. Here the CDR3 DNA reads TGTGCCAGCAGTCTATTAAGGCCGGGGGTTTACAATGAGCAGTTCTTC.

This clonotype was detected once. An end of the junction differs from the germline gene, which may be a read error. The chain combines TRBV2 with TRBJ2-2; no definite D call. The length of the CDR3 is 14 residues. CDR1 is SNHLY, CDR2 FYNNEI, per germline. The CDR3 loop is CAGRLRADTGELFF. CDR3 DNA sequence: TGTGCCGGCAGGCTTCGGGCCGACACCGGGGAGCTGTTTTTT.

The V gene is TRBV4-1, the J gene TRBJ2-1, with a tentative D call TRBD2 (6 bases). The V end was cut by 4 bases, the J end by 12 bases, with 22 bases between. This CDR3 is built from 15 residues. The V gene's germline CDR1 is MGHRA and CDR2 YSYEKL. CDR3 DNA sequence: TGCGCCAGCAGCCCCACCGGGACTGCCATGTGTGGGCAGTTCTTC. It yields the protein CASSPTGTAMCGQFF.

This rearrangement joins TRBV3-1 to TRBJ2-5; the D gene is possibly TRBD1 (6 bases). CDR3 length equals 16 residues. The germline V and J ends were trimmed by 5 bases and 11 bases, with 27 bases remaining between them. Looked up from germline, CDR1 is LGHDT and CDR2 is YNNKEL (reference sequence). In DNA form, the CDR3 reads TGTGCCAGCAGCAGGATGGGGGCAACCATGTACAAGGAGCAGTACTTC. It specifies CASSRMGATMYKEQYF.

This chain joins TRBV2 and TRBJ1-4; no clear D gene. Germline values: CDR1 SNHLY, CDR2 FYNNEI. CDR3 length: 13 residues. The germline V and J ends were trimmed by 8 bases and 2 bases, with 9 bases remaining between them. CDR3: CASRPDTNEKLFF. The CDR3 DNA is TGTGCCAGCCGTCCGGATACTAATGAAAAACTGTTTTTT.

The CDR3 DNA follows: TGTGCCGGTTGGGGCGAGCAGTACTTC. It translates to CAGWGEQYF. The chain combines TRBV2 with TRBJ2-7; no reliable D call. From germline, CDR1 is SNHLY and CDR2 FYNNEI. Trimming removed 11 bases at V and 6 bases at J, with 8 bases between. The CDR3 consists of 9 residues.

The rearrangement links TRBV11-2 to TRBJ2-7; 10 bases agree with TRBD2. Looked up from germline, CDR1 is SGHAT and CDR2 is FQNNGV. The length of the CDR3 is 14 residues. V was pared by 2 bases and J by 5 bases, with 3 bases of the junction left unmatched. The CDR3 coding sequence is TGTGCCAGCAGCTTATCTAGCGGGAGTGACGAGCAGTACTTC. It translates to CASSLSSGSDEQYF.

The V and J genes are TRBV29-1 and TRBJ2-7, with 7 bases identical to TRBD1. CDR1 SQVTM and CDR2 ANQGSEA come from the germline V gene. J gave up 6 bases and V 2 bases, and 13 bases lay outside the gene matches. The CDR3 sequence is 15 residues long. CDR3 DNA sequence: TGCAGCGTTGAACGTACAGGGGCCGGAGTTGGCGAGCAGTACTTC. It codes for CSVERTGAGVGEQYF.

The V call is TRBV4-2, the J call TRBJ2-4; 10 bases match TRBD1. In germline, CDR1 is LGHNA, CDR2 YNFKEQ. The junction had 12 bases not matched to a gene; V was cut back by 3 bases and J by 13 bases. There are 15 residues in the CDR3. The CDR3 region is CASSHGQGGSWEQYF. The CDR3 bases are TGTGCCAGCAGCCACGGACAGGGGGGCTCGTGGGAGCAGTACTTC.

V usage is TRBV5-5 and J usage is TRBJ2-5; 8 bases fit TRBD1. Germline lookup yields CDR1 SGHKS and CDR2 YYEKEE (reference sequence). The V gene end was trimmed by 6 bases and the J gene end by 4 bases; junction bases not matched to a gene: 11. This CDR3 has 15 residues. In nucleotides, the CDR3 is TGTGCCAGCACCAAGGATACAGGGGGACGAGAGACCCAGTACTTC. Residues: CASTKDTGGRETQYF. Complete variable domain (other parts from reference TRBV5-5 and TRBJ2-5): DAGVTQSPTHLIKTRGQQVTLRCSPISGHKSVSWYQQVLGQGPQFIFQYYEKEERGRGNFPDRFSARQFPNYSSELNVNALLLGDSALYLCASTKDTGGRETQYFGPGTRLLVL.

This clonotype was detected only a few times. This chain joins TRBV3-1 and TRBJ2-1; D might be TRBD1 or TRBD2, each matching 5 bases. V lost 0 bases and J 7 bases, leaving 13 bases between the germline ends. This CDR3 spans 15 amino acids. Per germline, CDR1 LGHDT and CDR2 YNNKEL (reference sequence). CDR3 residues: CASSQDLGVRNEQFF. The DNA of the CDR3 is TGTGCCAGCAGCCAAGATCTGGGGGTACGAAATGAGCAGTTCTTC.

The gene calls are TRBV6-6 and TRBJ2-3; 7 bases agree with TRBD2. CDR3 length: 13 amino acids. V shed 11 bases and J 0 bases; nucleotides not matched to a gene: 5. Germline-derived CDR1 and CDR2 are MNHNY and SVGAGI (reference sequence). CDR3 sequence (DNA): TGTGCCGGCGGGGGAACTAGCACAGATACGCAGTATTTT. This codes for CAGGGTSTDTQYF.

This clonotype was picked up a small number of times. This chain joins TRBV7-9 and TRBJ1-1; D perhaps matches TRBD1 (5 bases). Looked up from germline, CDR1 is SEHNR and CDR2 is FQNEAQ (reference sequence). This CDR3 is 14 amino acids long. Trimming pared 8 bases from V and 1 base from J, leaving 14 bases between. CDR3 sequence (DNA): TGTGCCAGCTCATGGATCGGGGCGAACACTGAAGCTTTCTTT. Amino acids: CASSWIGANTEAFF.

This clonotype was counted only a few times. This chain connects TRBV12-3 or TRBV12-4 to TRBJ2-1, with D unclear. The CDR3 runs 15 residues. Trimming removed 1 base from V and 7 bases from J, with 14 bases in between. DNA of the CDR3: TGTGCCAGCAGTTTAGACGAACAAAAGTGGAATGAGCAGTTCTTC. Translation gives CASSLDEQKWNEQFF.

Comments on this clonotype: With a much larger clone just one base away, this may be a read error. The chain carries TRBV18 and TRBJ2-7; perhaps TRBD2 as D (5 bases). Germline loops: CDR1 KGHSH, CDR2 LQKENI. V lost 0 bases and J 6 bases, leaving 15 bases between the germline ends. The CDR3 loop spans 15 amino acids. The CDR3: CASSPPGLDSCEQYF. The CDR3 DNA is TGTGCCAGCTCACCACCCGGACTGGATAGTTGCGAGCAGTACTTC.

This clonotype came up many times. The chain is built from TRBV29-1 and TRBJ1-2; possible D gene TRBD1, 6 bases. This CDR3 spans 13 amino acids. Looked up from germline, CDR1 is SQVTM and CDR2 is ANQGSEA. The V gene lost 6 bases and the J gene lost 4 bases, with 15 bases spanning the gap. CDR3 protein: CSVSSRGVYGYTF. The CDR3 coding sequence is TGCAGCGTAAGCTCCAGGGGTGTCTATGGCTACACCTTC.